The 21 T cell receptor beta chains listed next were all sequenced from one sample in a study of Graves' ophthalmopathy and Graves' hyperthyroidism (dated by TCRdb to between 2017 and 2018). Reads for this sample came from an Illumina HiSeq 2000. For repertoire sequencing, the TCR beta CDR3 regions were amplified from RNA transcripts. The first round of RT-PCR was done with HTBI primers and the Qiagen OneStep RT-PCR kit, and was followed by a second round of multiplex PCR, then size selection and purification. Starting from the raw public reads, TCRdb applied fastp trimming at Q25, assembled clones with MiXCR and retained in-frame beta chains. Each record represents a unique CDR3 protein, reported with the most common genes and DNA among its rows. Here the sample has under 200,000 distinct CDR3 sequences; roughly 37% occur a single time. The ten largest make up around 5.8% of the sample. Sequencing was done on a sample of peripheral blood. The receptors shown here come from a middle-aged woman with Graves' ophthalmopathy. Donor details come from another sample of the same person, matched by shared clones.

This clonotype occurred many times. The rearrangement uses TRBV20-1 and TRBJ1-2, with D possibly being TRBD1 (6 bases). The CDR3 loop spans 15 amino acids. Trimming stripped 0 bases from V and 2 bases from J, with 13 bases between. The V gene's germline CDR1 is DFQATT and CDR2 SNEGSKA (reference sequence). CDR3 amino acids: CSARDRGSRNYGYTF. Written as DNA, the CDR3 is TGCAGTGCTAGAGATAGGGGGAGCAGGAACTATGGCTACACCTTC.

At least ten counts were recorded for this clonotype. The chain recombines TRBV12-3 or TRBV12-4 with TRBJ1-2, with unresolved D. The CDR3 runs to 13 residues. Trimming took 2 bases from V and 4 from J, leaving 8 bases between them. CDR3 residues: CASSLRQSYGYTF. As DNA, the CDR3 is TGTGCCAGCAGTTTACGGCAGAGCTATGGCTACACCTTC.

In regard to this clonotype: Its ends do not fully match the called genes, so a read error is possible. The J gene is TRBJ2-7, the V gene TRBV7-2; D is uncertain. Germline V gene lookup returns CDR1 SGHTA and CDR2 FQGNSA. The CDR3 totals 15 residues. CDR3 in amino acids: CVSSLAPFLSYEQYF. The CDR3 region has the DNA TGTGTCAGCAGCTTAGCCCCGTTCCTCTCCTACGAGCAGTACTTC.

This clonotype was detected once. The genes are TRBV19 and TRBJ2-2; a possible D gene is TRBD1 (5 bases). The CDR3 has 15 residues. Germline lookup yields CDR1 LNHDA and CDR2 SQIVND (reference sequence). V lost 1 base, J lost 5 bases, and 11 bases lay in between. The CDR3 reads CASSIAGIGTGELFF. The CDR3 DNA follows: TGTGCCAGTAGTATAGCAGGGATTGGGACCGGGGAGCTGTTTTTT. Filled out from reference TRBV19 and TRBJ2-2, the complete variable domain reads DGGITQSPKYLFRKEGQNVTLSCEQNLNHDAMYWYRQDPGQGLRLIYYSQIVNDFQKGDIAEGYSVSREKKESFPLTVTSAQKNPTAFYLCASSIAGIGTGELFFGEGSRLTVL.

The V and J genes are TRBV5-1 and TRBJ2-7; no reliable D call. The CDR3 extends over 11 amino acids. The germline V and J ends were trimmed by 4 bases and 4 bases, with 6 bases remaining between them. Germline CDR1 SGHRS, CDR2 YFSETQ. CDR3 nucleotide sequence: TGCGCCAGCAGCGGGGAATACGAGCAGTACTTC. It specifies CASSGEYEQYF.

This clonotype was recorded many times. The CDR3 loop reads CSAREGTGPYEQYF. In DNA form, the CDR3 reads TGCAGTGCTAGAGAGGGGACAGGGCCCTACGAGCAGTACTTC. The rearrangement uses TRBV20-1 and TRBJ2-7; 9 bases align to TRBD1. The CDR3 has 14 residues. CDR1 is DFQATT, CDR2 SNEGSKA, per germline (reference sequence). The V and J ends lost 0 bases and 2 bases, in that order; junction bases with no gene match: 2.

The V gene is TRBV12-3 or TRBV12-4, the J gene TRBJ1-2; D remains unclear. CDR3 length equals 13 residues. Trimming left V 6 bases short and J 7 bases short, with 15 bases between. The DNA for the CDR3 is TGTGCCAGCAGCGACCTATCCGAGGGTGGCTACACCTTC. Translation: CASSDLSEGGYTF.

This clonotype was counted at least ten times. The V call is TRBV30, the J call TRBJ1-1; a possible D gene is TRBD1 (5 bases). This CDR3 is 13 amino acids long. The germline V gene has CDR1 GTSNPN and CDR2 SVGIG (reference sequence). V was shortened by 5 bases and J by 5 bases, with 15 bases between the two germline ends. The CDR3 reads CAWAQGPATEAFF. In DNA form, the CDR3 reads TGTGCCTGGGCCCAGGGTCCGGCTACTGAAGCTTTCTTT.

This rearrangement joins TRBV7-2 to TRBJ2-7, with TRBD1 matching over 7 bases. V lost 6 bases and J lost 1; bases outside the gene matches: 6. Germline V gene lookup returns CDR1 SGHTA and CDR2 FQGNSA. CDR3 length equals 14 residues. Written as DNA, the CDR3 is TGTGCCAGCAGTAAGACAGGGCTTTCCTACGAGCAGTACTTC. It codes for CASSKTGLSYEQYF.

The chain couples TRBV7-2 to TRBJ2-5; 7 bases are shared with TRBD1. With V trimmed by 2 bases and J by 5 bases, 5 bases remained unmatched. This CDR3 has 14 amino acids. Germline assignment: CDR1 SGHTA and CDR2 FQGNSA. CDR3 nucleotide sequence: TGTGCCAGCAGCTTAAAGACAGGGATGGAGACCCAGTACTTC. Its protein product is CASSLKTGMETQYF.

This clonotype was seen more than once but under ten times. The chain is built from TRBV12-3 or TRBV12-4 and TRBJ2-7, with TRBD1 matching 7 bases. The CDR3 spans 14 residues. V was clipped by 5 bases and J by 6 bases; unmatched bases: 10. CDR3 sequence (DNA): TGTGCCAGCAGTCGTTACAGGGGAATCGTCGAGCAGTACTTC. Amino acids: CASSRYRGIVEQYF.

This clonotype was found many times. J is TRBJ1-1 and V is TRBV12-3 or TRBV12-4; maybe TRBD1 (6 bases). The CDR3 is 15 amino acids. Trimming shortened V by 3 bases and J by 2 bases, and 13 bases separated the two germline ends. CDR3 residues: CASSFLRTVNTEAFF. In DNA form, the CDR3 reads TGTGCCAGCAGTTTCCTCCGGACAGTTAACACTGAAGCTTTCTTT.

The V gene is TRBV11-2, the J gene TRBJ2-2; no firm D call. Trimming pared 5 bases from V and 7 bases from J, leaving 11 bases between. The CDR3 has 13 residues. Germline values: CDR1 SGHAT, CDR2 FQNNGV. CDR3 nucleotide sequence: TGTGCCAGCAGCCCAAGGGTGGGCGGGGAGCTGTTTTTT. Translating gives CASSPRVGGELFF. Full variable domain (rest looked up from reference TRBV11-2 and TRBJ2-2): EAGVAQSPRYKIIEKRQSVAFWCNPISGHATLYWYQQILGQGPKLLIQFQNNGVVDDSQLPKDRFSAERLKGVDSTLKIQPAKLEDSAVYLCASSPRVGGELFFGEGSRLTVL.

In its sample, this clonotype was seen many times. The chain has TRBV28 and TRBJ1-1; 7 bases align to TRBD1. Germline CDR1 and CDR2: MDHEN and SYDVKM. The CDR3 extends over 12 amino acids. V gave up 9 bases and J gave up 2 bases; unmatched junction bases: 3. CDR3 protein: CASGQENTEAFF. DNA for the CDR3: TGTGCCAGTGGACAGGAAAACACTGAAGCTTTCTTT.

This clonotype has a count of ten or more. The genes are TRBV2 and TRBJ2-7; D is possibly TRBD1 (5 bases). The CDR3 totals 15 residues. Germline V gene sequence: CDR1 SNHLY, CDR2 FYNNEI. Trimming stripped 11 bases from V and 0 bases from J, with 20 bases between. The CDR3 spells CAASGKPHSSYEQYF. The CDR3 nucleotides are TGTGCCGCATCAGGGAAACCCCATAGCTCCTACGAGCAGTACTTC.

This clonotype was counted ten times or more. A read error may be the cause here, since a much bigger clone is one base away. The V call is TRBV28, the J call TRBJ1-5; D is possibly TRBD1 (6 bases). CDR1 and CDR2 from the germline V gene are MDHEN and SYDVKM. The CDR3 is 15 residues long. V was shortened by 4 bases and J by 6 bases, with 16 bases between the two germline ends. The CDR3 DNA follows: TGTGCCAGCAGTTGGACAGAGGGCGCGGGTCAGCCCCAGCATTTT. It is translated as CASSWTEGAGQPQHF.

This clonotype was picked up many times. The chain combines TRBV20-1 with TRBJ2-7; D possibly corresponds to TRBD1 (6 bases). The germline V gene has CDR1 DFQATT and CDR2 SNEGSKA (reference sequence). The CDR3 totals 15 residues. With 0 bases removed from V and 3 bases from J, the gap between germline ends came to 15 bases. The CDR3 DNA follows: TGCAGTGCTAGAGATCTGAGGGGGAGCGGCTACGAGCAGTACTTC. The encoded protein is CSARDLRGSGYEQYF.

This chain joins TRBV12-3 or TRBV12-4 and TRBJ2-5; possibly TRBD2 for D (5 bases). The CDR3 consists of 16 residues. Trimming stripped 6 bases from V and 2 bases from J, with 19 bases between. The DNA of the CDR3 is TGTGCCAGCAGCACCGTCCGGGAACGTTATCAAGAGACCCAGTACTTC. Translating it yields CASSTVRERYQETQYF.

This clonotype has a single count. The chain carries TRBV7-9 and TRBJ1-1; D ambiguous. The CDR3 is made up of 13 amino acids. The germline CDR1 and CDR2 sequences are SEHNR and FQNEAQ (reference sequence). The V end was cut by 1 base, the J end by 11 bases, with 14 bases between. The CDR3 is CASSLGAEIRAFF. CDR3 in DNA: TGTGCCAGCAGCTTAGGGGCCGAGATTCGGGCTTTCTTT.

The CDR3 loop is CASLPFRAITGELFF. For the CDR3, the DNA is TGTGCCAGCCTGCCATTTAGGGCGATCACCGGGGAGCTGTTTTTT. The V gene is TRBV28, the J gene TRBJ2-2; D is unresolved. The CDR3 extends over 15 amino acids. Germline V gene sequence: CDR1 MDHEN, CDR2 SYDVKM. V lost 8 bases and J lost 4, with 17 bases in between.

The chain recombines TRBV28 with TRBJ1-6, with D perhaps matching TRBD1 (5 bases). Trimming cost V 5 bases and J 4 bases, with 15 bases left between them. The CDR3 has 16 residues. The germline V gene has CDR1 MDHEN and CDR2 SYDVKM. The CDR3, as DNA: TGTGCCAGCAGTCCCATCGGGGCAGGGTATAATTCACCCCTCCACTTT. It yields the protein CASSPIGAGYNSPLHF.